This TCR beta chain was identified during a study of blood T cell repertoires in COVID-19. The CDR3 loop spans 12 amino acids. CDR1 SEHNR and CDR2 FQNEAQ come from the germline V gene (reference sequence). Trimming took 7 bases from V and 7 from J, leaving 10 bases between them. Only in-frame clones appear in the TCRdb table, and some are missing; sequencing was by immunoSEQ multiplex PCR. The sample lists approximately 13,000 clones, around 83% occurring once. The genes are TRBV7-9 and TRBJ1-4; the D gene is possibly TRBD1 (5 bases). Sequencing was carried out using peripheral blood. This clonotype was obtained from a man aged 35 to 55 with active or convalescent COVID-19. Here the CDR3 DNA reads TGTGCCAGCAAGGGGATGGGTGAAAAACTGTTTTTT. Residues: CASKGMGEKLFF. Complete variable domain (other parts from reference TRBV7-9 and TRBJ1-4): DTGVSQNPRHKITKRGQNVTFRCDPISEHNRLYWYRQTLGQGPEFLTYFQNEAQLEKSRLLSDRFSAERPKGSFSTLEIQRTEQGDSAMYLCASKGMGEKLFFGSGTQLSVL.